The 29 T cell receptor beta chains presented below share a single source sample, sequenced in a study of blood T cell repertoires in COVID-19. Here immunoSEQ multiplex PCR was the method, and the copy in TCRdb shows in-frame clones only, minus some. This sample has 60,000 to 75,000 clones, with 88% found just once. The sequenced sample was peripheral blood. Receptors were obtained from a human donor in a cohort sampled during active COVID-19.

The rearrangement uses TRBV4-2 and TRBJ2-7; D might be TRBD2 (6 bases). The CDR3 has 15 amino acids. From germline, CDR1 is LGHNA and CDR2 YNFKEQ. Trimming stripped 0 bases from V and 3 bases from J, with 12 bases between. For the CDR3, the DNA is TGTGCCAGCAGCCAAGACTCGGGAGAAAGCTACGAGCAGTACTTC. As protein: CASSQDSGESYEQYF.

The chain carries TRBV14 and TRBJ2-5; D not certain. Trimming shortened V by 0 bases and J by 1 base, and 12 bases separated the two germline ends. This CDR3 region has 16 residues. Looked up from germline, CDR1 is SGHDN and CDR2 is FVKESK. The CDR3 sequence: CASSQEFVSPQETQYF. The CDR3 coding sequence is TGTGCCAGCAGCCAAGAATTTGTTTCTCCCCAAGAGACCCAGTACTTC. The complete variable domain, with remaining parts taken from reference TRBV14 and TRBJ2-5, reads EAGVTQFPSHSVIEKGQTVTLRCDPISGHDNLYWYRRVMGKEIKFLLHFVKESKQDESGMPNNRFLAERTGGTYSTLKVQPAELEDSGVYFCASSQEFVSPQETQYFGPGTRLLVL.

The chain joins TRBV2 to TRBJ2-7, with 10 nucleotides matching TRBD1. The CDR3 length is 14 residues. CDR1 and CDR2 from the germline V gene are SNHLY and FYNNEI. V was clipped by 6 bases and J by 3 bases; unmatched bases: 5. The CDR3 region is CASRPGQGLYEQYF. For the CDR3, the DNA is TGTGCCAGCAGGCCGGGACAGGGGCTCTACGAGCAGTACTTC.

V and J are TRBV3-1 (or the pseudogene TRBV3-2) and TRBJ1-4; D perhaps matches TRBD1 (5 bases). Trimming removed 4 bases from V and 8 bases from J, with 11 bases in between. Germline V CDR1 and CDR2: LGHDT, YNNKEL (reference sequence). This CDR3 has 13 residues. CDR3 bases: TGTGCCAGCAGCCGGCAGGGTGGGGAAAAACTGTTTTTT. It translates to CASSRQGGEKLFF.

The CDR3 DNA follows: TGTGCCCGGACGCTAGCGGGTTCCTACGAGCAGTACTTC. Encoded protein: CARTLAGSYEQYF. The chain combines TRBV30 with TRBJ2-7; 8 bases are shared with TRBD2. Trimming took 8 bases from V and 1 from J; bases not matched to a gene: 7. CDR1 GTSNPN and CDR2 SVGIG come from the germline V gene (reference sequence). CDR3 length: 13 amino acids.

The CDR3 nucleotides read TGTGCCAGCAGCTCCGGGACTAGCGGGGGTCAAGATACGCAGTATTTT. The encoded protein is CASSSGTSGGQDTQYF. This chain connects TRBV9 to TRBJ2-3, with 14 bases matching TRBD2. Germline CDR1 is SGDLS and CDR2 is YYNGEE. CDR3 size: 16 residues. Losses at the gene ends were 4 bases for V and 5 bases for J; bases not matched to a gene: 6.

The V gene is TRBV7-8, the J gene TRBJ1-5; TRBD1 might be the D (5 bases). CDR1 is SGHVS, CDR2 FQNEAQ, per germline. The CDR3 length is 13 residues. V shed 3 bases and J shed 5 bases, with 8 bases lying between them. The CDR3 protein is CASSFGRDQPQHF. The CDR3 DNA follows: TGTGCCAGCAGCTTTGGCAGGGATCAGCCCCAGCATTTT.

The rearrangement uses TRBV28 and TRBJ2-7; D is undetermined. The ends were cut back, 1 base at V and 4 bases at J, with 8 bases in the middle. Germline lookup yields CDR1 MDHEN and CDR2 SYDVKM. This CDR3 contains 13 residues. CDR3 in DNA: TGTGCCAGCAGTTTATTGAAGCCATACGAGCAGTACTTC. Its protein product is CASSLLKPYEQYF.

The rearrangement uses TRBV7-2 and TRBJ2-3; TRBD2 matches at 8 bases. J was trimmed by 0 bases and V by 2 bases; bases with no gene match: 4. The CDR3 consists of 16 residues. Germline V gene lookup returns CDR1 SGHTA and CDR2 FQGNSA. The CDR3 coding sequence is TGTGCCAGCAGCTTAAGTAGCGGGATTAGCACAGATACGCAGTATTTT. Its translation is CASSLSSGISTDTQYF.

The CDR3 DNA reads TGTGCCAGCAGCCCGGGACTAGCGGGAAATGAGCAGTTCTTC. Its translation is CASSPGLAGNEQFF. The genes are TRBV5-6 and TRBJ2-1, with 13 bases matching TRBD2. With 4 bases clipped from V and 7 bases from J, the junction kept 2 bases outside the gene matches. Looked up from germline, CDR1 is SGHDT and CDR2 is YYEEEE. The CDR3 covers 14 residues.

CDR3: CASSLGVFDSYGYTF. In DNA, the CDR3 is TGTGCCAGCAGCTTGGGGGTCTTCGACAGCTATGGCTACACCTTC. The chain employs TRBV5-4 and TRBJ1-2; perhaps TRBD1 as D (5 bases). V shed 0 bases and J shed 4 bases, with 13 bases lying between them. The CDR3 is 15 amino acids. Germline CDR1 SGHNT, CDR2 YYREEE (reference sequence).

V and J are TRBV28 and TRBJ1-1; D not certain. The CDR3 consists of 13 residues. Trimming cost V 6 bases and J 5 bases, with 13 bases left between them. Germline V gene lookup returns CDR1 MDHEN and CDR2 SYDVKM. Here the CDR3 reads CASRVARATEAFF. For the CDR3, the DNA is TGTGCCAGCAGGGTGGCCCGAGCGACTGAAGCTTTCTTT.

V and J are TRBV7-7 and TRBJ1-5; D is unclear. Germline CDR1 reads SSHAT; CDR2 reads FNYEAQ (reference sequence). The V end lost 4 bases, the J end lost 6 bases, and 10 bases lay between the germline ends. The CDR3 is 13 residues long. The CDR3 nucleotides read TGTGCCAGCAGCTGGTCACGGGTTCAGCCCCAGCATTTT. Its protein is CASSWSRVQPQHF.

In nucleotides, the CDR3 is TGTGCCAGCAGATCAACTACAGGAGGGTGGGCCTCCGGGGAGCTGTTTTTT. This encodes CASRSTTGGWASGELFF. V gene TRBV27 combines with J gene TRBJ2-2; D perhaps matches TRBD2 (6 bases). V was pared by 6 bases and J by 6 bases, with 23 bases between. This CDR3 comprises 17 residues. Germline CDR1 is MNHEY and CDR2 is SMNVEV (reference sequence).

This rearrangement joins TRBV20-1 to TRBJ2-2; D uncertain. Trimming stripped 3 bases from V and 1 base from J, with 9 bases between. Germline assignment: CDR1 DFQATT and CDR2 SNEGSKA (reference sequence). The CDR3 runs to 14 residues. Here the CDR3 reads CSASGLVNTGELFF. In DNA, the CDR3 is TGCAGTGCTAGTGGGCTGGTGAACACCGGGGAGCTGTTTTTT.

The chain combines TRBV3-1 (or the pseudogene TRBV3-2) with TRBJ2-5, with 9 bases fitting TRBD2. V shed 3 bases and J 4 bases; nucleotides not matched to a gene: 3. The CDR3 loop spans 14 amino acids. Germline lookup yields CDR1 LGHDT and CDR2 YNNKEL (reference sequence). The CDR3 DNA reads TGTGCCAGCAGCCAGGGGACTAGCTCAGAGACCCAGTACTTC. Translation: CASSQGTSSETQYF.

V and J are TRBV7-9 and TRBJ1-2; D possibly corresponds to TRBD1 (6 bases). Germline loops: CDR1 SEHNR, CDR2 FQNEAQ (reference sequence). The CDR3 length is 14 residues. The ends were cut back, 7 bases at V and 8 bases at J, with 20 bases in the middle. The CDR3 loop reads CASNRDGSVGGYTF. The CDR3 DNA follows: TGTGCCAGCAACAGGGATGGGTCCGTGGGCGGCTACACCTTC.

The J gene is TRBJ2-1, the V gene TRBV5-4, with D perhaps matching TRBD2 (5 bases). Germline loops: CDR1 SGHNT, CDR2 YYREEE (reference sequence). Trimming left V 0 bases short and J 3 bases short, with 16 bases between. The CDR3 totals 17 residues. The DNA for the CDR3 is TGTGCCAGCAGCTTGGGGGTGTTAGCGCGCTTCTACAATGAGCAGTTCTTC. Its protein is CASSLGVLARFYNEQFF.

V usage is TRBV2 and J usage is TRBJ2-1; no clear D gene. The CDR3 is 10 residues long. V was trimmed by 4 bases and J by 9 bases, leaving 4 bases between them. CDR1 is SNHLY and CDR2 is FYNNEI in the germline V gene. This CDR3 is CASSGGEQFF. The DNA of the CDR3 is TGTGCCAGCAGTGGAGGTGAGCAGTTCTTC.

The chain links TRBV14 to TRBJ2-2; D ambiguous. V was pared by 4 bases and J by 2 bases, with 8 bases between. Germline CDR1 reads SGHDN; CDR2 reads FVKESK. This CDR3 has 14 residues. CDR3 in amino acids: CASSPGGNTGELFF. CDR3 DNA sequence: TGTGCCAGCAGCCCAGGTGGAAACACCGGGGAGCTGTTTTTT. Full variable domain (rest looked up from reference TRBV14 and TRBJ2-2): EAGVTQFPSHSVIEKGQTVTLRCDPISGHDNLYWYRRVMGKEIKFLLHFVKESKQDESGMPNNRFLAERTGGTYSTLKVQPAELEDSGVYFCASSPGGNTGELFFGEGSRLTVL.

The V call is TRBV7-9, the J call TRBJ2-3; 9 bases fit TRBD1. Per the germline V gene, CDR1 is SEHNR and CDR2 is FQNEAQ (reference sequence). CDR3 size: 15 residues. V was clipped by 4 bases and J by 1 base; unmatched bases: 3. The CDR3 sequence: CASSSTGGRTDTQYF. CDR3 DNA sequence: TGTGCCAGCAGCTCAACAGGGGGCCGCACAGATACGCAGTATTTT.

The chain employs TRBV7-3 and TRBJ2-3, with D perhaps matching TRBD1 (6 bases). Germline values: CDR1 SGHTA, CDR2 FQGTGA. The length of the CDR3 is 15 residues. The ends were cut back, 4 bases at V and 0 bases at J, with 11 bases in the middle. The DNA of the CDR3 is TGTGCCAGCAGCTCGACTGGACAGAGCACAGATACGCAGTATTTT. Encoded protein: CASSSTGQSTDTQYF.

The gene calls are TRBV5-1 and TRBJ2-6; 8 bases fit TRBD1. V shed 2 bases and J 1 base; nucleotides not matched to a gene: 8. The CDR3 is 18 amino acids. CDR1 is SGHRS and CDR2 is YFSETQ in the germline V gene. The CDR3 nucleotides are TGCGCCAGCAGCTTCGCGGGGACAGGTCTTTCTGGGGCCAACGTCCTGACTTTC. Amino acid sequence: CASSFAGTGLSGANVLTF.

V usage is TRBV15 and J usage is TRBJ2-7; 7 positions match TRBD1. From germline, CDR1 is LNHNV and CDR2 YYDKDF (reference sequence). With 6 bases clipped from V and 4 bases from J, the junction kept 3 bases outside the gene matches. The CDR3 is made up of 12 amino acids. This chain's CDR3 is CATRGGPYEQYF. The CDR3 nucleotides read TGTGCCACCAGAGGGGGCCCGTACGAGCAGTACTTC.

The chain employs TRBV6-2 or TRBV6-3 and TRBJ2-7; 9 bases agree with TRBD1. The CDR3 runs 17 residues. Germline V gene lookup returns CDR1 MNHEY and CDR2 SVGEGT. With V trimmed by 2 bases and J by 5 bases, 13 bases remained unmatched. The CDR3 region has the DNA TGTGCCAGCAGTTACCGCATGTCGGGACAGGGCACCGACGAGCAGTACTTC. It specifies CASSYRMSGQGTDEQYF.

The chain links TRBV15 to TRBJ1-2; D call uncertain. Trimming stripped 0 bases from V and 8 bases from J, with 10 bases between. Germline-derived CDR1 and CDR2 are LNHNV and YYDKDF (reference sequence). This CDR3 contains 13 residues. In DNA, the CDR3 is TGTGCCACCAGCAGAGATTTACCGGTAGGCTACACCTTC. As protein: CATSRDLPVGYTF.

The chain carries TRBV3-1 (or the pseudogene TRBV3-2) and TRBJ1-2, with 11 bases that match TRBD1. The ends lost 7 bases at V and 8 bases at J; junction bases unmatched: 6. Germline CDR1 reads LGHDT; CDR2 reads YNNKEL (reference sequence). The CDR3 runs to 13 residues. The CDR3 loop is CASTGQGATGYTF. CDR3 nucleotides: TGTGCCAGCACCGGACAGGGGGCGACGGGCTACACCTTC.

V usage is TRBV18 and J usage is TRBJ1-1, with D uncertain. The CDR3 has 13 residues. From germline, CDR1 is KGHSH and CDR2 LQKENI. V gave up 1 base and J gave up 1 base, with 4 bases separating them. The CDR3 sequence is CASSPQQNTEAFF. CDR3 DNA sequence: TGTGCCAGCTCACCACAGCAGAACACTGAAGCTTTCTTT.

This rearrangement joins TRBV28 to TRBJ2-5; D uncertain. CDR1 is MDHEN, CDR2 SYDVKM, per germline. There are 14 residues in the CDR3. The germline V and J ends were trimmed by 6 bases and 5 bases, with 16 bases remaining between them. CDR3 in amino acids: CASRGTALWETQYF. CDR3 nucleotides: TGTGCCAGCAGGGGCACCGCGCTATGGGAGACCCAGTACTTC.